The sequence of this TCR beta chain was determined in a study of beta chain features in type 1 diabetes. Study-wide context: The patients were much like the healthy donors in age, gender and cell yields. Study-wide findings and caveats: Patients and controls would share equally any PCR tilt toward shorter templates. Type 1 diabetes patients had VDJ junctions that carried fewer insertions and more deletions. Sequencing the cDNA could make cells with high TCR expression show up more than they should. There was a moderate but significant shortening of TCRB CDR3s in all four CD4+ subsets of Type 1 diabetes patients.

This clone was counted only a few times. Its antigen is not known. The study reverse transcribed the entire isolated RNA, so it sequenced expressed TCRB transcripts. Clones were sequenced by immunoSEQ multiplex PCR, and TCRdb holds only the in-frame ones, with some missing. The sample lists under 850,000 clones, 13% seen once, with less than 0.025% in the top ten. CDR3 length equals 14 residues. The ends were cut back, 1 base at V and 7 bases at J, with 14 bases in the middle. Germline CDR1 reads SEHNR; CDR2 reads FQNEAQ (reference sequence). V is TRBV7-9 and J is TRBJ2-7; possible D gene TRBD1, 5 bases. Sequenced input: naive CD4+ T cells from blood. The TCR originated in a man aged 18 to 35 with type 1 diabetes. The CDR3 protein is CASSLGGAPKEQYF. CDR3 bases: TGTGCCAGCAGCTTAGGGGGCGCCCCGAAAGAGCAGTACTTC.